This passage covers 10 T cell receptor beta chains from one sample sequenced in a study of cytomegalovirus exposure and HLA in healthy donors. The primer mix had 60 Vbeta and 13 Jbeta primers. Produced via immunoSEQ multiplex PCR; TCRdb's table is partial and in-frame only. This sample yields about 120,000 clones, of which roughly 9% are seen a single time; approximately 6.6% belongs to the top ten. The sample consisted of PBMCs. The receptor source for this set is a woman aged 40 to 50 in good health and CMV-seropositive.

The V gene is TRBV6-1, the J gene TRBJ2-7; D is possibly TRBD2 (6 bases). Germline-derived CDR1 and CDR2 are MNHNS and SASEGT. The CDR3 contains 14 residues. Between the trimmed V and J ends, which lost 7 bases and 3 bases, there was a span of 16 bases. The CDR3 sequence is CASTIPGLLYEQYF. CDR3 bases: TGTGCCAGCACCATTCCGGGACTTCTCTACGAGCAGTACTTC.

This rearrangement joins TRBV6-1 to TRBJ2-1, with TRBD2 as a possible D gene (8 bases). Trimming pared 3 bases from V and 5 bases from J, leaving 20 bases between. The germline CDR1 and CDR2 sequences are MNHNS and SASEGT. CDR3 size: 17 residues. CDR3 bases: TGTGCCAGCAGTGACCCATACAGGGGCGGGGGGAACAATGAGCAGTTCTTC. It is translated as CASSDPYRGGGNNEQFF.

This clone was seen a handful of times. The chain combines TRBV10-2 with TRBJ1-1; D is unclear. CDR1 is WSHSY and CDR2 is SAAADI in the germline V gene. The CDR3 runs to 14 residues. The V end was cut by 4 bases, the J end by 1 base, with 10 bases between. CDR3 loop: CASSGAGGNTEAFF. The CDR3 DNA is TGCGCCAGCAGTGGGGCCGGAGGGAACACTGAAGCTTTCTTT.

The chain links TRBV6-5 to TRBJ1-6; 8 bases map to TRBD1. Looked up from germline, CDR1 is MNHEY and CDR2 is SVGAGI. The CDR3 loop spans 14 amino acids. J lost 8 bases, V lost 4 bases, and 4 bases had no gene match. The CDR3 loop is CASSSRTGYSPLHF. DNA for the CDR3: TGTGCCAGCAGTTCCCGGACAGGGTATTCACCCCTCCACTTT.

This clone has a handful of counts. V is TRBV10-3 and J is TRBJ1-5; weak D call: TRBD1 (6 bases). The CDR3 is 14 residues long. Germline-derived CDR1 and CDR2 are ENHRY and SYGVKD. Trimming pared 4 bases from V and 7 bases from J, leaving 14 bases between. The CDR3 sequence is CAISGTVGGQPQHF. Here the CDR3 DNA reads TGTGCCATCAGTGGGACAGTGGGGGGGCAGCCCCAGCATTTT.

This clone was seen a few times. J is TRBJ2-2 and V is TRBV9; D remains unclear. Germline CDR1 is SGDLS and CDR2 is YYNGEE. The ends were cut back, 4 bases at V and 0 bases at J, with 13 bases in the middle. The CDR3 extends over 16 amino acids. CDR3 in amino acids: CASSSRGVANTGELFF. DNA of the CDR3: TGTGCCAGCAGCTCCCGCGGAGTCGCGAACACCGGGGAGCTGTTTTTT.

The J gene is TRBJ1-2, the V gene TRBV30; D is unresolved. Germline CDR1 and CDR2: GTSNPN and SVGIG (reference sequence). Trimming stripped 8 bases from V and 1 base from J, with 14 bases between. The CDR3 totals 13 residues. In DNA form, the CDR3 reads TGTGCCCAACAAACCGGGAATAACTATGGCTACACCTTC. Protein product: CAQQTGNNYGYTF. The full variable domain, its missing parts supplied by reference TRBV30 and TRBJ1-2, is SQTIHQWPATLVQPVGSPLSLECTVEGTSNPNLYWYRQAAGRGLQLLFYSVGIGQISSEVPQNLSASRPQDRQFILSSKKLLLSDSGFYLCAQQTGNNYGYTFGSGTRLTVV.

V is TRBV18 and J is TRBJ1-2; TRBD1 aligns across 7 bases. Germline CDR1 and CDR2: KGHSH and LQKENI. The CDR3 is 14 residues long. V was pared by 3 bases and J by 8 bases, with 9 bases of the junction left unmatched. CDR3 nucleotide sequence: TGTGCCAGCTCACCCGGGACAGCAATGGGGGGCTACACCTTC. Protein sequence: CASSPGTAMGGYTF. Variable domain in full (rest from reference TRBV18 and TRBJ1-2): NAGVMQNPRHLVRRRGQEARLRCSPMKGHSHVYWYRQLPEEGLKFMVYLQKENIIDESGMPKERFSAEFPKEGPSILRIQQVVRGDSAAYFCASSPGTAMGGYTFGSGTRLTVV.

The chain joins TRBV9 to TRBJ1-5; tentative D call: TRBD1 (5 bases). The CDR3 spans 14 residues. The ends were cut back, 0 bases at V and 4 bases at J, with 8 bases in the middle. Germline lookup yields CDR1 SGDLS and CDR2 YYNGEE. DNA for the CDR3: TGTGCCAGCAGCGTAGGGGGGGGGAATCAGCCCCAGCATTTT. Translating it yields CASSVGGGNQPQHF.

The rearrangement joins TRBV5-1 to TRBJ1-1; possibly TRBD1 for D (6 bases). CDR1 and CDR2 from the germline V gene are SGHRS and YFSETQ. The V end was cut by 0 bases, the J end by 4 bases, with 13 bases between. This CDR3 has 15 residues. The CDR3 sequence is CASSLGPTGTTEAFF. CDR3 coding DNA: TGCGCCAGCAGCTTGGGCCCAACAGGGACCACTGAAGCTTTCTTT.